This T cell receptor beta chain was observed in a study of graft-versus-host responses after intestinal transplantation. The table came from immunoSEQ multiplex PCR; TCRdb's copy has only in-frame clones and leaves some out. The sample lists under 15,000 clones, around three quarters occurring once. Intraepithelial and lamina propria lymphocytes were released after the graft tissue was processed. The sequence derives from a human patient who received an intestinal transplant, so some T cells may come from the graft donor. The sequencing used ileum tissue, collected around 4.5 months after intestinal transplantation.

The CDR3 nucleotides are TGCGCCAGCAGCATGGGGACAGGGGGACTAATCGATGAGCAGTTCTTC. This sequence encodes CASSMGTGGLIDEQFF. The chain joins TRBV5-1 to TRBJ2-1; 11 nucleotides line up with TRBD1. CDR3 size: 16 residues. V lost 4 bases to trimming and J lost 8 bases; unmatched junction nucleotides: 11. Germline V gene sequence: CDR1 SGHRS, CDR2 YFSETQ.